This TCR beta chain was obtained from a study of blood T cells in healthy people across ages. The wider study: Template switching picked up about one barcoded beta molecule for each two T cells.

Germline CDR1 SGHRS, CDR2 YFSETQ. With 2 bases clipped from V and 4 bases from J, the junction kept 14 bases outside the gene matches. The CDR3 is 17 amino acids. General study findings and limits: The long-lived group displayed more naive CD4+ cells, plus higher diversity, than the aged donors did.

This clonotype appeared once. Its target is unknown. PCR was performed a second time for roughly 7 to 12 cycles using a sample-barcoded 5' primer and a J-beta primer mix. Template switching added a 12-random-nucleotide identifier to every cDNA molecule. TCRdb fed the 5' RACE reads into MiXCR, producing one record per CDR3 protein. The sample consists of approximately 1,700,000 distinct CDR3 sequences, about 39% of them appearing once. The chain links TRBV5-1 to TRBJ2-5; the match to TRBD1 covers 7 bases. Sequencing used blood. The source of this sequence is a human donor in good health. In DNA, the CDR3 is TGCGCCAGCAGCTTTCCCGATGGGACAGTGGGGCGAGAGACCCAGTACTTC. Its translation is CASSFPDGTVGRETQYF.